These 10 T cell receptor beta chains were all obtained from the same sample, sequenced in a study of T cell repertoires in cytomegalovirus infection. TCRdb re-called the reads with MiXCR, one entry per CDR3 protein. Among more than 500,000 distinct CDR3 sequences, about 15% were seen once, and the ten largest hold 20% to 30%. Sequenced sample: CD8+ T cells from PBMCs. These receptors originate from a human donor in good health (CMV status not recorded). Some clones in this sample may be carry-over from other donors' samples.

The sample holds many counts of this clonotype. This chain uses TRBV6-1 with TRBJ1-1; perhaps TRBD1 as D (5 bases). The CDR3 is 13 residues long. The germline V and J ends were trimmed by 8 bases and 1 base, with 11 bases remaining between them. Germline lookup yields CDR1 MNHNS and CDR2 SASEGT. The CDR3 protein is CASFRGGNTEAFF. CDR3 nucleotide sequence: TGTGCCAGCTTCCGGGGGGGGAACACTGAAGCTTTCTTT.

The chain recombines TRBV20-1 with TRBJ2-3, with 13 positions matching TRBD2. This CDR3 is built from 15 residues. Per the germline V gene, CDR1 is DFQATT and CDR2 is SNEGSKA (reference sequence). J lost 3 bases, V lost 1 base, and 1 base had no gene match. Here the CDR3 DNA reads TGCAGTGCTAGAGGACTAGCGGGAGGAACAGATACGCAGTATTTT. Protein product: CSARGLAGGTDTQYF.

This clonotype has only a few counts. The V gene is TRBV10-2, the J gene TRBJ2-1; 14 nucleotides line up with TRBD2. The CDR3 is made up of 15 amino acids. The germline V gene has CDR1 WSHSY and CDR2 SAAADI. V was pared by 4 bases and J by 8 bases, with 4 bases of the junction left unmatched. The CDR3 bases are TGCGCCAGCAGTGGGGGACTAGCGGGAGATGATGAGCAGTTCTTC. This gives the protein CASSGGLAGDDEQFF.

This clonotype has a count of ten or more. The V call is TRBV7-6, the J call TRBJ2-1, with D uncertain. This CDR3 has 16 amino acids. Trimming pared 1 base from V and 5 bases from J, leaving 15 bases between. The germline V gene encodes CDR1 SGHVS and CDR2 FNYEAQ. For the CDR3, the DNA is TGTGCCAGCAGCTTAGTTTTGGAGAATCCCCACAATGAGCAGTTCTTC. It is translated as CASSLVLENPHNEQFF.

There are many counts of this clonotype. The V and J genes are TRBV6-5 and TRBJ1-5; no firm D call. Germline loops: CDR1 MNHEY, CDR2 SVGAGI. Trimming shortened V by 5 bases and J by 7 bases, and 15 bases separated the two germline ends. The CDR3 length is 14 residues. The CDR3 bases are TGTGCCAGCAGTCCTACTACCAATGCCCAGCCCCAGCATTTT. It encodes CASSPTTNAQPQHF.

There are a few counts of this clonotype. The V call is TRBV13, the J call TRBJ2-7; a possible D gene is TRBD2 (6 bases). The V end lost 5 bases, the J end lost 2 bases, and 16 bases lay between the germline ends. The length of the CDR3 is 15 residues. Germline assignment: CDR1 PRHDT and CDR2 FYEKMQ (reference sequence). The CDR3 sequence: CASSGRTASTYEQYF. CDR3 nucleotides: TGTGCCAGCAGCGGGAGGACGGCTTCTACCTACGAGCAGTACTTC.

This chain links TRBV2 with TRBJ2-5; 8 positions match TRBD1. CDR1 is SNHLY, CDR2 FYNNEI, per germline. With V trimmed by 3 bases and J by 3 bases, 6 bases remained unmatched. The CDR3 has 15 amino acids. The CDR3 protein is CASSDGRGPEETQYF. The CDR3 region has the DNA TGTGCCAGCAGTGATGGCAGGGGGCCTGAAGAGACCCAGTACTTC.

The chain joins TRBV20-1 to TRBJ2-1, with D possibly TRBD2 on 7 matching bases. Germline CDR1 and CDR2: DFQATT and SNEGSKA (reference sequence). V gave up 3 bases and J gave up 4 bases, with 19 bases separating them. The CDR3 runs to 16 residues. CDR3 coding DNA: TGCAGTGCTAGGGAGGGGGGGCGGGAGTGGTACAATGAGCAGTTCTTC. Translating it yields CSAREGGREWYNEQFF.

This clonotype was observed many times. This chain joins TRBV11-1 and TRBJ1-3; D is perhaps TRBD1 (6 bases). From germline, CDR1 is SGHAT and CDR2 FQDESV (reference sequence). Trimming took off 5 bases at V and 0 bases at J, with 11 bases between the two ends. The CDR3 consists of 15 residues. In DNA, the CDR3 is TGTGCCAGCAGCCACACAGGGTTCTCTGGAAACACCATATATTTT. Translation gives CASSHTGFSGNTIYF.

The chain has TRBV7-9 and TRBJ2-7; weak D call: TRBD1 (6 bases). Germline V lookup: CDR1 SEHNR, CDR2 FQNEAQ (reference sequence). Deletions cut 4 bases from V and 0 bases from J, with 16 bases between. This CDR3 comprises 16 residues. CDR3 in DNA: TGTGCCAGCAGCTCATTCCACAGGGCTAACTCCTACGAGCAGTACTTC. Translating it yields CASSSFHRANSYEQYF.